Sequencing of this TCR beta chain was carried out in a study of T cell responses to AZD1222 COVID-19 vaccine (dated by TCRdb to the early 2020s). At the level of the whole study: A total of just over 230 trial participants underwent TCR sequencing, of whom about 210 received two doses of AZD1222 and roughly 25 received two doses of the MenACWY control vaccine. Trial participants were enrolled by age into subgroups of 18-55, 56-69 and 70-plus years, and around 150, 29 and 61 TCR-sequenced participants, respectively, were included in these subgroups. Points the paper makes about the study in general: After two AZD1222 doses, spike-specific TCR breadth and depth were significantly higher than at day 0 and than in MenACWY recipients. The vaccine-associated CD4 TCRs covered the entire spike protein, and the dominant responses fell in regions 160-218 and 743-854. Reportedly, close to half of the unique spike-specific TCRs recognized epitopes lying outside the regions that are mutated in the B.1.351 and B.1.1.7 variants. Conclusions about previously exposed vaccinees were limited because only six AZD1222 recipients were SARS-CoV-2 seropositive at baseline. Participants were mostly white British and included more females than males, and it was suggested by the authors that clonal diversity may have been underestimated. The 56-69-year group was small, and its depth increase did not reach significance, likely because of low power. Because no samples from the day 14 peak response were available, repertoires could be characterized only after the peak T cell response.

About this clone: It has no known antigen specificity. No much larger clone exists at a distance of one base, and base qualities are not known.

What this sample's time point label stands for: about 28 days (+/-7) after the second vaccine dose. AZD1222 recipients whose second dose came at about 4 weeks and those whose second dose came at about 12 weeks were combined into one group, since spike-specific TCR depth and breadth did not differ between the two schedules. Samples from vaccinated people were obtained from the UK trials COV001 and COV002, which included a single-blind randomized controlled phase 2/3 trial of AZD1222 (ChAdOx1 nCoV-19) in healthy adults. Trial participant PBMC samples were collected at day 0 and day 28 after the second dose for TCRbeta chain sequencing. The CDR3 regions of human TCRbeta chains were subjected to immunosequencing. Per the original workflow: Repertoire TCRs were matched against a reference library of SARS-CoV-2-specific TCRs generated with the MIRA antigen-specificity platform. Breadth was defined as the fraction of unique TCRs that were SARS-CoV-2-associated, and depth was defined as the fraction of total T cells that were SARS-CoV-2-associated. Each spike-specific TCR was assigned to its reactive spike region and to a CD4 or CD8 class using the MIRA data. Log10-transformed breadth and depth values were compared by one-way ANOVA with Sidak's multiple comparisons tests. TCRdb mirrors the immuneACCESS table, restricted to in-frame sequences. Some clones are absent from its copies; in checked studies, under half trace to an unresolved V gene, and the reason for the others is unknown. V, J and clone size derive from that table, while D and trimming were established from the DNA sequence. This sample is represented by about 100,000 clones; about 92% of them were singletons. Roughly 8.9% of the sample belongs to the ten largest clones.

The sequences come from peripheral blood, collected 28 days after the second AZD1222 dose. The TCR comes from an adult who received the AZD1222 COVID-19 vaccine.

The CDR3 sequence is CASGQTRDRDYNEQFF. The bases read TGTGCTAGTGGCCAAACCCGGGACAGGGACTACAATGAGCAGTTCTTC. The chain is assembled from TRBV12-5 and TRBJ2-1; TRBD1 matches 9 bases in the middle. There are 16 amino acids in the CDR3, from cysteine to phenylalanine inclusive. The read is trimmed to its CDR3 DNA, 48 bases read in frame from base 1. The germline V gene sets CDR1 to LGHNT and CDR2 to FRNRAP. V loses 6 bases at its end and J loses 3 bases; junction bases beyond the gene matches: 9.